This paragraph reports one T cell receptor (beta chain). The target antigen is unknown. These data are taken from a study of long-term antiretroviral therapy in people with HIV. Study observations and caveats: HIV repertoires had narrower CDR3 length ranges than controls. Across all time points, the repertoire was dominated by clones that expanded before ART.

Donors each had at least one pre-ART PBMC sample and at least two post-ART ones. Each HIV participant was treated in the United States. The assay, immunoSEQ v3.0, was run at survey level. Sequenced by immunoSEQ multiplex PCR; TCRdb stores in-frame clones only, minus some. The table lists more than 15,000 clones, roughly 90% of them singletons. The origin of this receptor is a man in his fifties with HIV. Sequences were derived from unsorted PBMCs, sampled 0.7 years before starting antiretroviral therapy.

The CDR3 sequence is CASSAGLAASTDTQYF. The CDR3 nucleotides are TGTGCCAGCTCAGCGGGACTAGCCGCGAGCACAGATACGCAGTATTTT. The chain employs TRBV18 and TRBJ2-3; 9 bases agree with TRBD2. V was pared by 5 bases and J by 0 bases, with 6 bases of the junction left unmatched. Germline V gene data show CDR1 as KGHSH and CDR2 as LQKENI. The CDR3 has 16 residues.